These T cell receptor beta chains were read from a single sample in a study of blood T cells in healthy people across ages. TCRdb re-derived calls from the 5' RACE reads in MiXCR, one entry per CDR3 protein. The table includes hundreds of thousands of distinct CDR3 sequences, roughly 48% detected once. The source material was blood. The receptors originated from a man of 80 years or more in good health. The conserved cysteine and the conserved F or W are not part of the CDR3 here. The D gene is left open where the match is weak. A clone size is listed for some rows: how often the clone was seen (once, few, many), or a class if it is expanded.

>-|TRBV7-6|-|TRBJ2-5
ASSDTGTQDACTQY
>TRBD1|TRBV20-1|-|TRBJ1-2
SATGRGDYGYT
>-|TRBV7-2|-|TRBJ2-1
ASSLRHEQF
>TRBD1|TRBV29-1|-|TRBJ1-2
SVGVNAGTGGGYT
>-|TRBV5-1|few|TRBJ2-3
ASSLPQSGGTDTQY
>-|TRBV5-1|few|TRBJ1-2
ASSLEPATNYGYT
>TRBD2|TRBV7-9|few|TRBJ2-7
ASSKPRGSSYEQY
>-|TRBV20-1|few|TRBJ2-1
SAYFNEQF
>TRBD2|TRBV6-6|-|TRBJ2-7
ASRAGVGYEQY
>-|TRBV25-1|few|TRBJ2-5
ASSEGGAETQY
>-|TRBV29-1|many|TRBJ1-4
SAGRASNEKLF
>TRBD2|TRBV7-2|-|TRBJ2-3
ASSVRLARDTQY
>TRBD2|TRBV29-1|-|TRBJ2-3
SVGGGLAGPWDTQY
>TRBD2|TRBV6-6|few|TRBJ2-7
ATTRTSGSSYEQY
>TRBD2|TRBV5-1|-|TRBJ2-1
ASILALAGGYNEQF
>TRBD1|TRBV16|-|TRBJ1-5
ASSRATSTGGKYSNQPQH
>TRBD1|TRBV6-6|-|TRBJ2-3
ASTDRGRLTDTQY
>-|TRBV5-1|-|TRBJ2-7
ASSPGRGSAEQY
>-|TRBV27|-|-
ASSGWDGSETQY
>-|TRBV2|-|TRBJ1-6
ASSIGPGTANSPLH
>-|TRBV12-3/TRBV12-4|-|TRBJ2-3
ASSSDSHTDTQY
>-|TRBV20-1|-|TRBJ2-1
SATRGTTNEQF
>-|TRBV6-6|many|TRBJ2-3
AAGTRQFQSTQY
>TRBD2|TRBV6-1|-|TRBJ2-1
ASSRDYGREEEQEQF
>-|TRBV6-5|many|TRBJ2-1
ATSAGAYNEQF
>TRBD2|TRBV25-1|-|TRBJ2-3
ANSLSGGMRTDTQY
>TRBD2|TRBV20-1|once|TRBJ2-1
GAPPGGSYNEQF
>TRBD1|TRBV12-3/TRBV12-4|-|TRBJ2-6
ASRTGAGANVLT
>-|TRBV7-2|-|-
ASSPLGVGSQPQY
>-|TRBV28|-|TRBJ2-3
ASSSQGITDTQY
>TRBD2|TRBV20-1|once|TRBJ2-2
SAPGGLAANTGELF
>-|TRBV9|-|TRBJ2-3
ASSPQVGTQY
>TRBD1|TRBV5-1|many|TRBJ2-3
ASSLGDREYMDTQY
>-|TRBV4-3|-|TRBJ2-1
ASSRGPEQF
>TRBD1|TRBV28|once|TRBJ2-7
ASIRQGGSYEQY
>-|TRBV21-1|-|TRBJ1-2
ASSKEGREDYGYT
>-|TRBV20-1|-|TRBJ2-1
SARDPGTAGDEQF
>-|TRBV7-2|few|TRBJ2-5
ASSPRTALGQETQY
>-|TRBV5-1|-|TRBJ2-3
ASSSPGMADTQY
>TRBD2|TRBV20-1|-|TRBJ2-1
SASSSGRPSSYNEQF
>-|TRBV7-2|-|TRBJ2-5
ASSYYQTGRSGQY
>-|TRBV6-5|-|TRBJ1-1
ASSLNGGAEAF
>TRBD1|TRBV12-3/TRBV12-4|-|TRBJ2-1
ASSSTNRDRNEQF
>-|TRBV28|-|TRBJ1-2
ASRRNRGYT
>TRBD1|TRBV6-6|-|TRBJ1-5
ASSRGQGVGSNQPQH